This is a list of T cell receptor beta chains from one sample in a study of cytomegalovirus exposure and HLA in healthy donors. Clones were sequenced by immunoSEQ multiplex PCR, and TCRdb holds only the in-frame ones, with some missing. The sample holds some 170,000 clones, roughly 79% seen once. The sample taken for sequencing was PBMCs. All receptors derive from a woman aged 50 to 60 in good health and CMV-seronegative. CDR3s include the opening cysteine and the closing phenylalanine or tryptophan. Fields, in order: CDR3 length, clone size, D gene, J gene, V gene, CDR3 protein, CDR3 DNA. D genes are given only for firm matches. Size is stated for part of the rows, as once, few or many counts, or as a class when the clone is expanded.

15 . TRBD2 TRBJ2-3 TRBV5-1 CASSWRTSGRDTQYF TGCGCCAGCAGCTGGCGGACTAGCGGGAGAGATACGCAGTATTTT
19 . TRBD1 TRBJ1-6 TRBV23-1 CASSQSGGQQSSYNSPLHF TGCGCCAGCAGTCAATCAGGGGGACAGCAGAGCTCCTATAATTCACCCCTCCACTTT
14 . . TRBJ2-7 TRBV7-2 CASSSEQGPYEQYF TGTGCCAGCAGCTCAGAACAGGGACCCTACGAGCAGTACTTC
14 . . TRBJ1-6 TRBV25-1 CASRVPGDNSPLHF TGTGCCAGCAGAGTCCCGGGAGATAATTCACCCCTCCACTTT
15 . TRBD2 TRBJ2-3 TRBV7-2 CASSVGTSGTDTQYF TGTGCCAGCAGTGTGGGGACTAGCGGCACAGATACGCAGTATTTT
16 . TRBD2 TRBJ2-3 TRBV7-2 CASSLGLGGRTDTQYF TGTGCCAGCAGCTTAGGCCTGGGAGGGAGAACAGATACGCAGTATTTT
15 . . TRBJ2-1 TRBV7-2 CASSLARRTTKTLFF TGTGCCAGCAGCTTAGCCCGTAGGACTACAAAGACTCTGTTCTTC
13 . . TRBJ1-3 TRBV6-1 CGTSQSSGNTIYF TGTGGGACTTCCCAGAGCTCTGGAAACACCATATATTTT
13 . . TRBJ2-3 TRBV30 CAWSLGTSDTQYF TGTGCCTGGAGTCTAGGGACTTCGGATACGCAGTATTTT
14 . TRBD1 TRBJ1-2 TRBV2 CASKGDSINYGYTF TGTGCCAGCAAAGGGGACAGCATTAACTATGGCTACACCTTC
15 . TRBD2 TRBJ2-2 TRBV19 CASSLQATSGGELFF TGTGCCAGTAGTCTGCAGGCAACTAGCGGGGGGGAGCTGTTTTTT
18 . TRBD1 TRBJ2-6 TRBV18 CASSPFGQGNSGANVLTF TGTGCCAGCTCACCATTTGGACAGGGGAACTCTGGGGCCAACGTCCTGACTTTC
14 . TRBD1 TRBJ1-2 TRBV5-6 CASSSGTGRYGYTF TGTGCCAGCAGTTCCGGGACAGGAAGGTATGGCTACACCTTC
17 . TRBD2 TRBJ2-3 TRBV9 CASSVEGTRSGTDTQYF TGTGCCAGCAGCGTAGAAGGGACTAGGAGTGGCACAGATACGCAGTATTTT
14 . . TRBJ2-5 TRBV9 CASSVDADWETQYF TGTGCCAGCAGCGTGGACGCGGACTGGGAGACCCAGTACTTC
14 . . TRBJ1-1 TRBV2 CASTFRGGGTEAFF TGTGCCAGCACCTTCAGGGGAGGGGGCACTGAAGCTTTCTTT
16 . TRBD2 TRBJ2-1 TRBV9 CASSDRLAGGNNEQFF TGTGCCAGCAGCGACCGGCTAGCGGGGGGCAACAATGAGCAGTTCTTC
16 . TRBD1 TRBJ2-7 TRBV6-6 CASSYKDRGRDGEQYF TGTGCCAGCAGTTACAAGGACAGGGGAAGGGACGGCGAGCAGTACTTC
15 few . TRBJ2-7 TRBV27 CASSLIPRASKEQYF TGTGCCAGCAGTTTAATTCCCAGGGCCTCGAAAGAGCAGTACTTC
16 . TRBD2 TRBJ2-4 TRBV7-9 CASSPGGGGFVNIQYF TGTGCCAGCAGCCCCGGGGGGGGTGGTTTCGTAAACATTCAGTACTTC